These 28 T cell receptor beta chains were all obtained from the same sample, sequenced in a study of blood T cell repertoires in COVID-19. Profiling relied on immunoSEQ multiplex PCR, and the TCRdb table lists in-frame clones only, not all of them. The data contain approximately 150,000 clones, roughly 90% of them singletons. The sequencing sample was made of peripheral blood. The source of these receptors is a woman aged 55-70 years who had recovered from COVID-19.

The chain combines TRBV18 with TRBJ2-6; 11 bases are a match to TRBD1. There are 17 residues in the CDR3. J gave up 0 bases and V 5 bases, and 3 bases lay outside the gene matches. The germline V gene has CDR1 KGHSH and CDR2 LQKENI. The CDR3 coding sequence is TGTGCCAGCTCAATCGGGACAGGGGGCTCTGGGGCCAACGTCCTGACTTTC. Its translation is CASSIGTGGSGANVLTF.

V is TRBV13 and J is TRBJ1-4; D is ambiguous. Trimming removed 4 bases at V and 8 bases at J, with 14 bases between. The germline V gene has CDR1 PRHDT and CDR2 FYEKMQ (reference sequence). The CDR3 contains 14 residues. The CDR3 DNA sequence: TGTGCCAGCAGCTCCAACTCGTTACAGGAAAAACTGTTTTTT. As protein: CASSSNSLQEKLFF.

This clone was picked up one time. The chain links TRBV15 to TRBJ2-5; D may be TRBD2 (5 bases). The V end was cut by 8 bases, the J end by 5 bases, with 12 bases between. The CDR3 loop spans 12 amino acids. Germline loops: CDR1 LNHNV, CDR2 YYDKDF (reference sequence). The chain's CDR3 is CATGRASETQYF. Written as DNA, the CDR3 is TGTGCCACCGGGCGGGCGTCGGAGACCCAGTACTTC.

This clone is a singleton in its sample. The CDR3 bases are TGTGCCAGCAGCCCACAGGGGAGAAATGAAAAACTGTTTTTT. It encodes CASSPQGRNEKLFF. The chain carries TRBV6-6 and TRBJ1-4; 7 bases line up with TRBD1. In germline, CDR1 is MNHNY, CDR2 SVGAGI (reference sequence). The V and J ends lost 6 bases and 5 bases, in that order; junction bases with no gene match: 6. CDR3 length: 14 amino acids.

The chain recombines TRBV3-1 (or the pseudogene TRBV3-2) with TRBJ2-2; D is possibly TRBD1 (5 bases). Germline V gene sequence: CDR1 LGHDT, CDR2 YNNKEL (reference sequence). This CDR3 contains 15 residues. V lost 6 bases and J 6 bases, leaving 17 bases between the germline ends. The CDR3 region has the DNA TGTGCCAGCAGTTTACAGGAGCGTAGCTCCGGGGAGCTGTTTTTT. Its translation is CASSLQERSSGELFF.

The chain recombines TRBV15 with TRBJ1-4; TRBD1 aligns across 7 bases. V shed 0 bases and J 8 bases; nucleotides not matched to a gene: 18. The CDR3 loop spans 19 amino acids. Germline values: CDR1 LNHNV, CDR2 YYDKDF (reference sequence). CDR3 DNA: TGTGCCACCAGCAGAGACGAGGGGGCCTTGGGAAAACCGGAAGAAAAACTGTTTTTT. Protein: CATSRDEGALGKPEEKLFF.

J is TRBJ1-5 and V is TRBV19; D gene uncertain. The germline V and J ends were trimmed by 3 bases and 4 bases, with 16 bases remaining between them. This CDR3 is 16 amino acids long. Germline V gene data show CDR1 as LNHDA and CDR2 as SQIVND (reference sequence). The CDR3 DNA reads as TGTGCCAGTAGTATCGGTCCCGGGGAACGAAATCAGCCCCAGCATTTT. Protein sequence: CASSIGPGERNQPQHF.

The chain joins TRBV5-1 to TRBJ1-2; 8 nucleotides agree with TRBD1. This CDR3 contains 12 residues. Trimming at V came to 2 bases and at J to 8 bases, leaving 2 bases not matched to a gene. From germline, CDR1 is SGHRS and CDR2 YFSETQ. CDR3 DNA: TGCGCCAGCAGCTTCGACAGGGGCGGCTACACCTTC. It translates to CASSFDRGGYTF.

To note about this clone: Other DNA sequences of this sample code for an identical CDR3. The chain uses TRBV5-4 and TRBJ2-2; D unclear. V was pared by 1 base and J by 1 base, with 5 bases between. Germline values: CDR1 SGHNT, CDR2 YYREEE (reference sequence). CDR3 size: 14 residues. CDR3 region: CASSLTGNTGELFF. The CDR3 DNA reads as TGTGCCAGCAGCTTGACGGGGAACACCGGGGAGCTGTTTTTT. Drawing the rest from reference TRBV5-4 and TRBJ2-2, the complete variable domain is ETGVTQSPTHLIKTRGQQVTLRCSSQSGHNTVSWYQQALGQGPQFIFQYYREEENGRGNFPPRFSGLQFPNYSSELNVNALELDDSALYLCASSLTGNTGELFFGEGSRLTVL.

V is TRBV15 and J is TRBJ2-4; 14 nucleotides line up with TRBD2. V trimming: 1 base; J trimming: 7 bases; junction bases outside the gene matches: 9. The CDR3 consists of 18 residues. Germline CDR1 LNHNV, CDR2 YYDKDF (reference sequence). CDR3 DNA sequence: TGTGCCACCAGCAGAGCGGGCGGACTAGCGGGGGGTCAGAACATTCAGTACTTC. This codes for CATSRAGGLAGGQNIQYF. The full variable domain, rest sourced from reference TRBV15 and TRBJ2-4, is DAMVIQNPRYQVTQFGKPVTLSCSQTLNHNVMYWYQQKSSQAPKLLFHYYDKDFNNEADTPDNFQSRRPNTSFCFLDIRSPGLGDTAMYLCATSRAGGLAGGQNIQYFGAGTRLSVL.

The rearrangement joins TRBV3-1 (or the pseudogene TRBV3-2) to TRBJ1-2; possible D gene TRBD1, 5 bases. Germline V gene lookup returns CDR1 LGHDT and CDR2 YNNKEL (reference sequence). The ends were cut back, 0 bases at V and 7 bases at J, with 12 bases in the middle. The CDR3 totals 14 residues. DNA for the CDR3: TGTGCCAGCAGCCAAGAAGGCCCCAGGGCTGGCTACACCTTC. Its translation: CASSQEGPRAGYTF.

DNA of the CDR3: TGCGCCAGCAGTCGTAACCAGGGGAGAACTAATGAAAAACTGTTTTTT. Protein sequence: CASSRNQGRTNEKLFF. The V and J genes are TRBV23-1 and TRBJ1-4, with D possibly TRBD1 on 6 matching bases. TRBV23-1 is an open reading frame, and its role is uncertain. The CDR3 contains 16 residues. V was clipped by 4 bases and J by 1 base, with 13 bases between them.

The chain combines TRBV7-2 with TRBJ1-6, with D hard to call. Trimming stripped 5 bases from V and 0 bases from J, with 11 bases between. Germline lookup yields CDR1 SGHTA and CDR2 FQGNSA. CDR3 length: 16 amino acids. This CDR3 reads CASSQRRSSYNSPLHF. The CDR3 bases are TGTGCCAGCAGCCAACGACGGAGCTCCTATAATTCACCCCTCCACTTT.

This clone is medium-sized (0.01 to 0.1%) in the sample. The rearrangement links TRBV27 to TRBJ2-7; D is unclear. The CDR3 covers 13 residues. Per the germline V gene, CDR1 is MNHEY and CDR2 is SMNVEV (reference sequence). V lost 6 bases, J lost 7 bases, and 16 bases lay in between. CDR3 sequence: CASSPTVAGEQYF. The CDR3 nucleotides read TGTGCCAGCAGCCCGACGGTCGCCGGGGAGCAGTACTTC.

The chain joins TRBV28 to TRBJ1-6; TRBD1 aligns across 8 bases. Germline loops: CDR1 MDHEN, CDR2 SYDVKM. CDR3 length: 17 amino acids. V lost 1 base to trimming and J lost 9 bases; unmatched junction nucleotides: 11. This CDR3 reads CASSLSGTGFYASPLHF. The CDR3 DNA is TGTGCCAGCAGTTTATCCGGGACAGGTTTTTATGCTTCACCCCTCCACTTT.

Only one count was recorded for this clone. In the same sample, other DNA sequences code for this CDR3. J is TRBJ1-5 and V is TRBV4-2, with D unresolved. V dropped 0 bases and J dropped 5 bases, with 8 bases sitting between them. The CDR3 sequence is 14 residues long. Germline V lookup: CDR1 LGHNA, CDR2 YNFKEQ. The CDR3 nucleotides read TGTGCCAGCAGCCAAGATCGAGGAGATCAGCCCCAGCATTTT. It translates to CASSQDRGDQPQHF.

Written as DNA, the CDR3 is TGCGCCAGCAGCTTGGTGCTAGCGGGGACAAACCAGTACTTC. It yields the protein CASSLVLAGTNQYF. The chain links TRBV5-1 to TRBJ2-5, with 9 bases aligning to TRBD2. The length of the CDR3 is 14 residues. J was trimmed by 10 bases and V by 0 bases; bases with no gene match: 7. Germline values: CDR1 SGHRS, CDR2 YFSETQ.

This clone is a singleton in its sample. The rearrangement joins TRBV18 to TRBJ1-4; maybe TRBD1 (5 bases). V was cut by 3 bases and J by 4 bases, with 12 bases left in between. This CDR3 contains 15 residues. CDR1 KGHSH and CDR2 LQKENI come from the germline V gene. The CDR3 protein is CASSPLGPSNEKLFF. CDR3 DNA: TGTGCCAGCTCACCGCTGGGGCCGAGTAATGAAAAACTGTTTTTT.

The rearrangement uses TRBV28 and TRBJ2-4, with 9 positions matching TRBD1. From germline, CDR1 is MDHEN and CDR2 SYDVKM. Losses at the gene ends were 4 bases for V and 4 bases for J; bases not matched to a gene: 2. The CDR3 covers 14 residues. The CDR3 sequence: CASSSGTGKNIQYF. Written as DNA, the CDR3 is TGTGCCAGCAGTTCCGGGACAGGGAAAAACATTCAGTACTTC.

The gene calls are TRBV11-1 and TRBJ1-1; D is possibly TRBD1 (6 bases). V was cut by 1 base and J by 3 bases, with 12 bases left in between. Germline loops: CDR1 SGHAT, CDR2 FQDESV (reference sequence). The CDR3 loop spans 15 amino acids. The chain's CDR3 is CASSLVLGGHTEAFF. CDR3 nucleotides: TGTGCCAGCAGCTTAGTTTTGGGGGGGCACACTGAAGCTTTCTTT.

The V call is TRBV3-1 (or the pseudogene TRBV3-2), the J call TRBJ1-2; 10 bases line up with TRBD1. Germline lookup yields CDR1 LGHDT and CDR2 YNNKEL (reference sequence). The length of the CDR3 is 17 residues. With 3 bases clipped from V and 5 bases from J, the junction kept 12 bases outside the gene matches. In DNA form, the CDR3 reads TGTGCCAGCAGCCAGCAGACAGGGGGCAGGGGAAAATATGGCTACACCTTC. This sequence encodes CASSQQTGGRGKYGYTF.

The rearrangement uses TRBV4-1 and TRBJ1-5; perhaps TRBD1 as D (6 bases). Germline V CDR1 and CDR2: MGHRA, YSYEKL. The germline V and J ends were trimmed by 4 bases and 2 bases, with 18 bases remaining between them. This CDR3 contains 17 residues. This CDR3 reads CASSPGGGGGRNQPQHF. CDR3 in DNA: TGCGCCAGCAGCCCAGGAGGAGGGGGGGGCCGCAATCAGCCCCAGCATTTT.

The V call is TRBV11-2, the J call TRBJ2-1; D unclear. Germline loops: CDR1 SGHAT, CDR2 FQNNGV. V was cut by 0 bases and J by 4 bases, with 13 bases left in between. The CDR3 spans 16 residues. CDR3 in DNA: TGTGCCAGCAGCTTAGATCGGCGCCGGAGATACAATGAGCAGTTCTTC. It yields the protein CASSLDRRRRYNEQFF.

The chain joins TRBV4-2 to TRBJ1-4; 8 bases fit TRBD1. Germline loops: CDR1 LGHNA, CDR2 YNFKEQ. CDR3 length: 18 amino acids. The V and J ends lost 4 bases and 1 base, in that order; junction bases with no gene match: 11. The chain's CDR3 is CASSRRTPDRETNEKLFF. Written as DNA, the CDR3 is TGTGCCAGCAGCCGAAGAACCCCGGACAGGGAAACTAATGAAAAACTGTTTTTT.

The V and J genes are TRBV3-1 (or the pseudogene TRBV3-2) and TRBJ1-2; the match to TRBD1 covers 7 bases. Germline values: CDR1 LGHDT, CDR2 YNNKEL (reference sequence). This CDR3 spans 15 amino acids. V shed 5 bases and J 2 bases; nucleotides not matched to a gene: 8. CDR3 DNA sequence: TGTGCCAGCAGCATGGGACAGACTGACAACTATGGCTACACCTTC. Its translation is CASSMGQTDNYGYTF.

The chain joins TRBV4-2 to TRBJ2-2; 11 bases line up with TRBD2. In germline, CDR1 is LGHNA, CDR2 YNFKEQ. V shed 1 base, J shed 5 bases, and the junction held 6 bases outside the gene matches. This CDR3 spans 17 amino acids. Written as DNA, the CDR3 is TGTGCCAGCAGCCAAGGGACCCTAGCGGGGGGAACCGGGGAGCTGTTTTTT. Protein: CASSQGTLAGGTGELFF.

The rearrangement joins TRBV5-1 to TRBJ1-1; no reliable D call. Germline V gives CDR1 SGHRS, CDR2 YFSETQ. The ends were cut back, 4 bases at V and 5 bases at J, with 18 bases in the middle. This CDR3 has 15 amino acids. The CDR3 here is CASSAGPGMGTEAFF. The CDR3 DNA reads as TGCGCCAGCAGCGCCGGCCCGGGAATGGGGACTGAAGCTTTCTTT.

The rearrangement joins TRBV7-6 to TRBJ1-1; 8 bases agree with TRBD1. Germline V lookup: CDR1 SGHVS, CDR2 FNYEAQ. J gave up 2 bases and V 4 bases, and 9 bases lay outside the gene matches. This CDR3 has 16 amino acids. CDR3 in amino acids: CASSYIQGAANTEAFF. The CDR3 DNA follows: TGTGCCAGCAGCTATATCCAGGGGGCCGCAAACACTGAAGCTTTCTTT.